One and the same sample provided the 32 T cell receptor beta chains below, sequenced in a study of human T cells and chemical hapten exposure. This sample's time point: patch test 1, 2 weeks after DPC sensitization. Treatment denoted: therapeutic diphenylcyclopropenone sensitization with weekly scalp DPC. Via MiXCR, TCRdb re-called the RACE reads, giving one row per CDR3 protein. The table records under 450,000 distinct CDR3 sequences, 4.8% of them present only once. The specimen comprised whole blood, sampled in connection with sensitization to the hapten diphenylcyclopropenone (DPC). The receptors were gathered from a woman in her forties or fifties with alopecia areata. Some clones in this sample may be carry-over from other donors' samples.

The V gene is TRBV7-9, the J gene TRBJ1-5, with D uncertain. This CDR3 has 15 amino acids. The V end lost 1 base, the J end lost 3 bases, and 10 bases lay between the germline ends. Per the germline V gene, CDR1 is SEHNR and CDR2 is FQNEAQ (reference sequence). The CDR3 region has the DNA TGTGCCAGCAGCTTAGAACCTGGCTCCAATCAGCCCCAGCATTTT. Its protein product is CASSLEPGSNQPQHF.

This clonotype was counted many times. This sequence joins TRBV29-1 and TRBJ1-4; D uncertain. The CDR3 length is 15 residues. The V end was cut by 0 bases, the J end by 0 bases, with 8 bases between. Germline lookup yields CDR1 SQVTM and CDR2 ANQGSEA. The CDR3 region is CSVEDVGTTNEKLFF. DNA of the CDR3: TGCAGCGTTGAAGATGTTGGAACAACTAATGAAAAACTGTTTTTT.

This clonotype appeared many times. The chain carries TRBV9 and TRBJ2-7, with TRBD2 as a possible D gene (6 bases). Trimming cost V 2 bases and J 3 bases, with 12 bases left between them. The CDR3 spans 14 residues. CDR1 is SGDLS and CDR2 is YYNGEE in the germline V gene. CDR3 sequence: CASSVGRDLYEQYF. The CDR3 nucleotides are TGTGCCAGCAGCGTGGGGCGGGACCTCTACGAGCAGTACTTC. Based on the CDR3 plus reference TRBV9 and TRBJ2-7, the full variable domain is DSGVTQTPKHLITATGQRVTLRCSPRSGDLSVYWYQQSLDQGLQFLIQYYNGEERAKGNILERFSAQQFPDLHSELNLSSLELGDSALYFCASSVGRDLYEQYFGPGTRLTVT.

This clonotype was detected ten times or more. The chain carries TRBV6-5 and TRBJ2-3, with 7 bases matching TRBD1. Trimming removed 6 bases from V and 0 bases from J; junction bases left unmatched: 6. Germline lookup yields CDR1 MNHEY and CDR2 SVGAGI. The CDR3 has 15 amino acids. CDR3 bases: TGTGCCAGCAGCATCGGACAGGTCAGCACAGATACGCAGTATTTT. Its translation: CASSIGQVSTDTQYF.

In this sample, this clonotype turned up a few times. The chain is built from TRBV6-5 and TRBJ1-4; 9 nucleotides match TRBD1. Germline V gene data show CDR1 as MNHEY and CDR2 as SVGAGI. J lost 7 bases, V lost 6 bases, and 3 bases had no gene match. CDR3 size: 13 residues. CDR3 in DNA: TGTGCCAGCAGCCAACAGGGGGCTGAAAAACTGTTTTTT. It specifies CASSQQGAEKLFF.

This clonotype was seen ten or more times. V and J are TRBV7-2 and TRBJ1-5; D is possibly TRBD1 (5 bases). Germline V gene data show CDR1 as SGHTA and CDR2 as FQGNSA. This CDR3 is 15 amino acids long. V was shortened by 0 bases and J by 3 bases, with 9 bases between the two germline ends. CDR3 DNA: TGTGCCAGCAGCTTAGCGCCAGGGCTCAATCAGCCCCAGCATTTT. It codes for CASSLAPGLNQPQHF.

This clonotype was recorded at least ten times. The rearrangement links TRBV29-1 to TRBJ2-5, with 14 positions matching TRBD2. Germline V CDR1 and CDR2: SQVTM, ANQGSEA. V shed 4 bases and J 1 base; nucleotides not matched to a gene: 2. The CDR3 is 15 residues long. This CDR3 is CSVVGLAGVQETQYF. As DNA, the CDR3 is TGCAGCGTTGTGGGACTAGCGGGGGTCCAAGAGACCCAGTACTTC.

This clonotype was counted many times. This chain joins TRBV24-1 and TRBJ1-1; D is perhaps TRBD1 (6 bases). CDR1 and CDR2 from the germline V gene are KGHDR and SFDVKD. Trimming took off 10 bases at V and 4 bases at J, with 12 bases between the two ends. The CDR3 is made up of 12 amino acids. The CDR3 DNA follows: TGTGCCACTCCCGGACAGTCCACTGAAGCTTTCTTT. Protein: CATPGQSTEAFF.

Ten or more counts support this clonotype. This rearrangement joins TRBV24-1 to TRBJ1-5; TRBD1 matches 9 bases. Germline-derived CDR1 and CDR2 are KGHDR and SFDVKD. V was pared by 2 bases and J by 5 bases, with 6 bases of the junction left unmatched. The CDR3 runs to 16 residues. The CDR3, as DNA: TGTGCCACCAGTGATTCCTCGGGACAGGGCGATCAGCCCCAGCATTTT. This translates into CATSDSSGQGDQPQHF.

This chain joins TRBV5-4 and TRBJ2-1; 11 bases fit TRBD2. The CDR3 runs to 18 residues. After removal of 2 bases from V and 10 bases from J, the junction contained 17 bases not matched to a gene. From germline, CDR1 is SGHNT and CDR2 YYREEE (reference sequence). The CDR3 sequence: CASSFFSQLLAGAGEQFF. CDR3 coding DNA: TGTGCCAGCAGCTTCTTCAGCCAGTTACTAGCGGGGGCTGGCGAGCAGTTCTTC.

In this sample, this clonotype turned up many times. V usage is TRBV30 and J usage is TRBJ1-5; 7 bases are shared with TRBD1. Germline CDR1 is GTSNPN and CDR2 is SVGIG (reference sequence). The V gene end was trimmed by 0 bases and the J gene end by 4 bases; junction bases not matched to a gene: 0. The CDR3 length is 13 residues. CDR3 sequence: CAWSVQGNQPQHF. CDR3 bases: TGTGCCTGGAGTGTACAGGGGAATCAGCCCCAGCATTTT.

The chain couples TRBV20-1 to TRBJ2-1; 9 bases are shared with TRBD2. This CDR3 is built from 14 residues. Germline lookup yields CDR1 DFQATT and CDR2 SNEGSKA (reference sequence). J lost 8 bases, V lost 5 bases, and 10 bases had no gene match. The CDR3 DNA follows: TGCAGTGCTGGTGGGGGACTAGCTTTCGATGAGCAGTTCTTC. Translation gives CSAGGGLAFDEQFF.

There are a few counts of this clonotype. The chain uses TRBV7-9 and TRBJ2-3, with D hard to call. Germline CDR1 and CDR2: SEHNR and FQNEAQ (reference sequence). CDR3 length equals 14 residues. V gave up 1 base and J gave up 4 bases, with 9 bases separating them. The CDR3 loop reads CASSLVVDPDTQYF. In DNA, the CDR3 is TGTGCCAGCAGCTTAGTCGTGGATCCAGATACGCAGTATTTT. Based on the CDR3 plus reference TRBV7-9 and TRBJ2-3, the full variable domain is DTGVSQNPRHKITKRGQNVTFRCDPISEHNRLYWYRQTLGQGPEFLTYFQNEAQLEKSRLLSDRFSAERPKGSFSTLEIQRTEQGDSAMYLCASSLVVDPDTQYFGPGTRLTVL.

This clonotype was detected many times. The CDR3 spells CSVEDLKTEEYNTEAFF. The CDR3 bases are TGCAGCGTTGAAGATCTTAAGACGGAAGAGTATAACACTGAAGCTTTCTTT. The chain links TRBV29-1 to TRBJ1-1; D is undetermined. Trimming left V 0 bases short and J 2 bases short, with 19 bases between. The germline CDR1 and CDR2 sequences are SQVTM and ANQGSEA. The CDR3 is 17 amino acids.

This clonotype was recorded many times. V usage is TRBV28 and J usage is TRBJ2-1, with TRBD1 identical over 7 bases. CDR1 is MDHEN and CDR2 is SYDVKM in the germline V gene. With V trimmed by 5 bases and J by 7 bases, 11 bases remained unmatched. The CDR3 is 15 residues long. The CDR3 protein is CASSPRQGARNEQFF. The CDR3 region has the DNA TGTGCCAGCAGTCCCCGACAGGGAGCTAGGAATGAGCAGTTCTTC.

Ten or more counts support this clonotype. J is TRBJ2-2 and V is TRBV2; tentatively, D is TRBD2 (6 bases). The V gene's germline CDR1 is SNHLY and CDR2 FYNNEI. The CDR3 totals 15 residues. The germline V and J ends were trimmed by 4 bases and 1 base, with 10 bases remaining between them. CDR3 DNA: TGTGCCAGCAGTGTGGAGGGGAAGAACACCGGGGAGCTGTTTTTT. This encodes CASSVEGKNTGELFF.

The V and J genes are TRBV27 and TRBJ1-3; a weak D match, TRBD1 (6 bases). Germline assignment: CDR1 MNHEY and CDR2 SMNVEV (reference sequence). The CDR3 loop spans 18 amino acids. V lost 5 bases and J lost 1, with 21 bases in between. The CDR3 sequence: CASSRSGQPSLSGNTIYF. The CDR3 nucleotides are TGTGCCAGCAGTCGATCCGGACAGCCTAGTCTGTCTGGAAACACCATATATTTT.

The chain has TRBV2 and TRBJ1-2; 10 bases align to TRBD1. The J segment lost 5 bases and the V segment lost 3 bases, leaving 6 bases of the junction unmatched. The CDR3 extends over 15 amino acids. Germline V lookup: CDR1 SNHLY, CDR2 FYNNEI. CDR3 sequence: CASSEGTGVEYGYTF. The CDR3 DNA is TGTGCCAGCAGTGAGGGGACAGGGGTCGAATATGGCTACACCTTC.

The chain joins TRBV29-1 to TRBJ1-2; D ambiguous. Germline-derived CDR1 and CDR2 are SQVTM and ANQGSEA. V gave up 8 bases and J gave up 7 bases, with 8 bases separating them. CDR3 size: 9 residues. CDR3 sequence reads: CSPLPGYTF. The CDR3 region has the DNA TGCAGCCCCCTCCCTGGCTACACCTTC.

The V gene is TRBV12-3 or TRBV12-4, the J gene TRBJ2-1, with TRBD2 as a possible D gene (5 bases). V was cut by 4 bases and J by 8 bases, with 18 bases left in between. The CDR3 covers 15 residues. The chain's CDR3 is CASSSLLAASYEQFF. CDR3 DNA: TGTGCCAGCAGTTCCCTCCTGGCGGCTAGCTATGAGCAGTTCTTC.

This clonotype was observed at least ten times. V gene TRBV7-2 combines with J gene TRBJ1-4, with D perhaps TRBD1 (5 bases). V shed 1 base and J shed 8 bases, with 14 bases lying between them. There are 15 residues in the CDR3. The germline CDR1 and CDR2 sequences are SGHTA and FQGNSA. The CDR3 loop is CASSLEGTWGEKLFF. Here the CDR3 DNA reads TGTGCCAGCAGCTTAGAAGGGACTTGGGGAGAAAAACTGTTTTTT.

There are many counts of this clonotype. This chain connects TRBV6-6 to TRBJ1-5; 9 positions match TRBD1. J was trimmed by 4 bases and V by 4 bases; bases with no gene match: 5. The CDR3 is 15 amino acids. CDR1 and CDR2 (germline): MNHNY, SVGAGI (reference sequence). This CDR3 is CASSSTGGPNQPQHF. The CDR3 coding sequence is TGTGCCAGCAGTTCGACAGGGGGTCCTAATCAGCCCCAGCATTTT.

In its sample, this clonotype was seen many times. The CDR3 region has the DNA TGCGCCAGCAGCGGGGGCTCGGACACTGAAGCTTTCTTT. Translating it yields CASSGGSDTEAFF. The chain combines TRBV10-1 with TRBJ1-1, with D possibly being TRBD1 (6 bases). The CDR3 is 13 amino acids. The germline V gene encodes CDR1 WNHNN and CDR2 SYGVQD (reference sequence). With 6 bases removed from V and 3 bases from J, the gap between germline ends came to 11 bases.

This clonotype was counted ten times or more. The CDR3 coding sequence is TGTGCCAGCAGTGAATATGACAGACAAGGAGGGGAGACCCAGTACTTC. Protein sequence: CASSEYDRQGGETQYF. The chain is built from TRBV25-1 and TRBJ2-5; maybe TRBD2 (6 bases). In germline, CDR1 is MGHDK, CDR2 SYGVNS. CDR3 size: 16 residues. The V gene lost 0 bases and the J gene lost 5 bases, with 16 bases spanning the gap.

This clonotype was counted ten times or more. This chain connects TRBV6-5 to TRBJ1-4; D remains ambiguous. V lost 6 bases to trimming and J lost 10 bases, with 12 bases between them. Germline V lookup: CDR1 MNHEY, CDR2 SVGAGI. The CDR3 is made up of 12 amino acids. In DNA form, the CDR3 reads TGTGCCAGCAGGGGCAGTCATGGAAAACTGTTTTTT. Amino acids: CASRGSHGKLFF.

This clonotype was detected ten times or more. The V and J genes are TRBV2 and TRBJ1-2; possibly TRBD1 for D (5 bases). CDR1 is SNHLY, CDR2 FYNNEI, per germline. This CDR3 is built from 13 residues. Trimming took 6 bases from V and 4 from J, leaving 12 bases between them. The CDR3: CASRPDSIYGYTF. The CDR3 DNA is TGTGCCAGCAGGCCTGACAGTATCTATGGCTACACCTTC. The full variable domain, completed using reference TRBV2 and TRBJ1-2, is EPEVTQTPSHQVTQMGQEVILRCVPISNHLYFYWYRQILGQKVEFLVSFYNNEISEKSEIFDDQFSVERPDGSNFTLKIRSTKLEDSAMYFCASRPDSIYGYTFGSGTRLTVV.

This chain connects TRBV12-3 or TRBV12-4 to TRBJ2-5; D may correspond to TRBD1 or TRBD2 (5 bases each). This CDR3 contains 15 residues. V was cut by 6 bases and J by 4 bases, with 18 bases left in between. CDR3 protein: CASRQTGAGTETQYF. CDR3 bases: TGTGCCAGCAGGCAGACTGGGGCCGGGACAGAGACCCAGTACTTC.

This clonotype was seen repeatedly, ten times or more. The V call is TRBV7-2, the J call TRBJ2-3, with 9 bases fitting TRBD1. With 5 bases clipped from V and 2 bases from J, the junction kept 8 bases outside the gene matches. This CDR3 is 16 amino acids long. CDR1 is SGHTA and CDR2 is FQGNSA in the germline V gene. DNA for the CDR3: TGTGCCAGCAGCCCAAGACAGGGGGGATCCACAGATACGCAGTATTTT. Its protein is CASSPRQGGSTDTQYF.

This clonotype has at least ten counts. The gene calls are TRBV20-1 and TRBJ2-3, with a tentative D call TRBD1 (5 bases). Germline V gene sequence: CDR1 DFQATT, CDR2 SNEGSKA (reference sequence). The V gene lost 0 bases and the J gene lost 1 base, with 8 bases spanning the gap. The CDR3 runs 14 residues. For the CDR3, the DNA is TGCAGTGCTAGAGATAAAGGGGGCACAGATACGCAGTATTTT. Its protein is CSARDKGGTDTQYF.

This clonotype has ten or more counts. The CDR3 DNA is TGCGCCAGCAGCTTGATGGAGACAGAGTACGAGCAGTACTTC. Its translation: CASSLMETEYEQYF. The chain couples TRBV5-1 to TRBJ2-7, with D possibly matching TRBD1 (5 bases). Germline lookup yields CDR1 SGHRS and CDR2 YFSETQ. Deletions cut 1 base from V and 4 bases from J, with 12 bases between. The CDR3 is 14 residues long.

The chain employs TRBV2 and TRBJ2-7, with 12 bases fitting TRBD1. With 5 bases clipped from V and 4 bases from J, the junction kept 6 bases outside the gene matches. The CDR3 runs to 15 residues. The germline CDR1 and CDR2 sequences are SNHLY and FYNNEI. CDR3 protein: CASSIRDRGLYEQYF. In nucleotides, the CDR3 is TGTGCCAGCAGTATCCGGGACAGGGGGCTGTACGAGCAGTACTTC.

The CDR3 DNA follows: TGCAGCGTTGATGGGGGACGGCTTCACAATGAGCAGTTCTTC. It translates to CSVDGGRLHNEQFF. V is TRBV29-1 and J is TRBJ2-1; D assignment may be TRBD1 or TRBD2 (5 bases each). From germline, CDR1 is SQVTM and CDR2 ANQGSEA. V dropped 3 bases and J dropped 5 bases, with 14 bases sitting between them. The CDR3 has 14 amino acids.